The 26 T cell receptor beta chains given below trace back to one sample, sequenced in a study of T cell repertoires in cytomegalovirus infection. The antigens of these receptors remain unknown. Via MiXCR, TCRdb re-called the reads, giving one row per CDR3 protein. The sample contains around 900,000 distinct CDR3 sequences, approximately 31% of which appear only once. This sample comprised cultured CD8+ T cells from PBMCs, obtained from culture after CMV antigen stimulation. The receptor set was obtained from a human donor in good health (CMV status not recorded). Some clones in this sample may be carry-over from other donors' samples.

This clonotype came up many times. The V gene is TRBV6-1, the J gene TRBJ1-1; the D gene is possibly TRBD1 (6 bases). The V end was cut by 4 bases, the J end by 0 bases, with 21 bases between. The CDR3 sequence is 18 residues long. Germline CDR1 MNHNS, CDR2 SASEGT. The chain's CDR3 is CASSVTGFGLKVNTEAFF. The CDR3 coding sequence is TGTGCCAGCAGTGTCACAGGGTTTGGGTTGAAGGTGAACACTGAAGCTTTCTTT.

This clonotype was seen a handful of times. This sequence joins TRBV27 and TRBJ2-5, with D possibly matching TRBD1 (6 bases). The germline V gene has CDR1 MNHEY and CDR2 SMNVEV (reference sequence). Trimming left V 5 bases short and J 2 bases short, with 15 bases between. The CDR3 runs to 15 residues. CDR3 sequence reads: CASSTGTTKQETQYF. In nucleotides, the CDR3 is TGTGCCAGCAGTACCGGGACAACCAAACAAGAGACCCAGTACTTC.

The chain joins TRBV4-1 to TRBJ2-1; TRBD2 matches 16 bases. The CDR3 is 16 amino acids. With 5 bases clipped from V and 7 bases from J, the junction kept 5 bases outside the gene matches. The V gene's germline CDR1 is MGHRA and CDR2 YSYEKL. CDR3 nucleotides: TGCGCCAGCAGCGGGACTAGCGGGGGGGCATGGAATGAGCAGTTCTTC. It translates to CASSGTSGGAWNEQFF.

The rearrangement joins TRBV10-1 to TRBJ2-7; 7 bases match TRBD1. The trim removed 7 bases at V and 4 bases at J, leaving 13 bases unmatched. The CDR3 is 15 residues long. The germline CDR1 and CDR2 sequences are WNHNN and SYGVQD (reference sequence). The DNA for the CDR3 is TGCGCCAGCACCCGGGACAGCTTAGGCGGGTACGAGCAGTACTTC. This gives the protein CASTRDSLGGYEQYF.

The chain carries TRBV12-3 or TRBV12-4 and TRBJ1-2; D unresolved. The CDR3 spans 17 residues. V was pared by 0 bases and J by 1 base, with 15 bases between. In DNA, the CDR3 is TGTGCCAGCAGTTTAGCGTGGGTGGCGGCTTATAACTATGGCTACACCTTC. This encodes CASSLAWVAAYNYGYTF.

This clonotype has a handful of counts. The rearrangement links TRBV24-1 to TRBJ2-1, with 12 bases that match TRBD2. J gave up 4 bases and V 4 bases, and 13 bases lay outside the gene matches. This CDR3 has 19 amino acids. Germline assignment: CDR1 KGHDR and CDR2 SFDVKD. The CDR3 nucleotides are TGTGCCACCAGTGACAATTCGGGACTACTAGCGGGGGGATACAATGAGCAGTTCTTC. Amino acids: CATSDNSGLLAGGYNEQFF.

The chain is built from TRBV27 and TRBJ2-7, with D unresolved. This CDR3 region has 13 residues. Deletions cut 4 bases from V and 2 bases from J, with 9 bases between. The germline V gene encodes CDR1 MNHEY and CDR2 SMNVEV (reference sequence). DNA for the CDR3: TGTGCCAGCAGTTATAGAACTACCTACGAGCAGTACTTC. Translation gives CASSYRTTYEQYF.

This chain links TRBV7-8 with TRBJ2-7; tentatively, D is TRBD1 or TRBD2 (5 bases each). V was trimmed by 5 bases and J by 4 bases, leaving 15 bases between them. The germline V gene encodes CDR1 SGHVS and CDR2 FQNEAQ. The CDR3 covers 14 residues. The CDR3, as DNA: TGTGCCAGCAGCCCCCCGGGACGGTTATACGAGCAGTACTTC. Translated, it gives CASSPPGRLYEQYF.

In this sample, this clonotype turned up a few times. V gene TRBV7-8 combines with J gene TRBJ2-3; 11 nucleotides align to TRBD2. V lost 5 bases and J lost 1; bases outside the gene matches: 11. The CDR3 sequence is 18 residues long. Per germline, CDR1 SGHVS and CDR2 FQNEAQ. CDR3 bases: TGTGCCAGCAGCCCCCAGGTCCAACTAGCGGGGGGCACAGATACGCAGTATTTT. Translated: CASSPQVQLAGGTDTQYF.

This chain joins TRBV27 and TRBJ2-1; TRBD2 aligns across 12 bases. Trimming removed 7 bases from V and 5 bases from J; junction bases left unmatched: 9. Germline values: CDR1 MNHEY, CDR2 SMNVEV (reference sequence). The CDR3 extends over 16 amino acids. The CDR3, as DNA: TGTGCCAGCACATCCCCTAGCGGGGGGGAAAACAATGAGCAGTTCTTC. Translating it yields CASTSPSGGENNEQFF.

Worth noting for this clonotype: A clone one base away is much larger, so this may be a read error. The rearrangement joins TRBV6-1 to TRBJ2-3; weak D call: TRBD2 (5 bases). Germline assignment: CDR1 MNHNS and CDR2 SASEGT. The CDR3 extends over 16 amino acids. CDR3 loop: CANSEFDYRSTDTQYF. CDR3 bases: TGTGCCAACAGTGAATTCGACTACCGTAGCACAGATACGCAGTATTTT.

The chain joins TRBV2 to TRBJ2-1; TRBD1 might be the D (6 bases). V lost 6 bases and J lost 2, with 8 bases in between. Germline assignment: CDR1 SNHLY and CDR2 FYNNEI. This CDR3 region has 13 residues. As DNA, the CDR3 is TGTGCCAGCAGGAGACAGGCCTACAATGAGCAGTTCTTC. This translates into CASRRQAYNEQFF. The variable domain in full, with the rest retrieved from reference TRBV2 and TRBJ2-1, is EPEVTQTPSHQVTQMGQEVILRCVPISNHLYFYWYRQILGQKVEFLVSFYNNEISEKSEIFDDQFSVERPDGSNFTLKIRSTKLEDSAMYFCASRRQAYNEQFFGPGTRLTVL.

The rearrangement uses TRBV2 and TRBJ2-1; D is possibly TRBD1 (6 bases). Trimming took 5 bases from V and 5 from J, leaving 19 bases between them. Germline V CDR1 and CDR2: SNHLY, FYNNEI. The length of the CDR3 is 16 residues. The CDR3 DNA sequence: TGTGCCAGCAGTAACGACGGGGAGAGGACAGACAATGAGCAGTTCTTC. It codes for CASSNDGERTDNEQFF. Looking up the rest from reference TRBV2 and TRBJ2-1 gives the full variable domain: EPEVTQTPSHQVTQMGQEVILRCVPISNHLYFYWYRQILGQKVEFLVSFYNNEISEKSEIFDDQFSVERPDGSNFTLKIRSTKLEDSAMYFCASSNDGERTDNEQFFGPGTRLTVL.

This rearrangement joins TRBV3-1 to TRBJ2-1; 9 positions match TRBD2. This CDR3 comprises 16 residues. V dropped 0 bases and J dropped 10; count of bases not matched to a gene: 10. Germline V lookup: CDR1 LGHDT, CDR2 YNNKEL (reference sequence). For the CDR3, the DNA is TGTGCCAGCAGCCAAGAGGCTAGCGGGATAGTTGAGGAGCAGTTCTTC. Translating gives CASSQEASGIVEEQFF.

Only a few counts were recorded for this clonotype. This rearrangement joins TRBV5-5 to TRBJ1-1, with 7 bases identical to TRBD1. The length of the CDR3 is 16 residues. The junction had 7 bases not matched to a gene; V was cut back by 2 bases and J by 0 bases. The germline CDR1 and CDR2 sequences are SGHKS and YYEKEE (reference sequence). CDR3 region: CASSFRRTGMNTEAFF. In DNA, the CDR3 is TGTGCCAGCAGCTTTAGGCGGACAGGCATGAACACTGAAGCTTTCTTT.

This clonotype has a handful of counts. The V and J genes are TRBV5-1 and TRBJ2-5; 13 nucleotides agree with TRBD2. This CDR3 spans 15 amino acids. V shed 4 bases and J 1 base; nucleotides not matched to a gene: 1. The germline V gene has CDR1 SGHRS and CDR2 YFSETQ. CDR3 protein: CASSGTSGTQETQYF. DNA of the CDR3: TGCGCCAGCAGCGGGACTAGCGGGACCCAAGAGACCCAGTACTTC.

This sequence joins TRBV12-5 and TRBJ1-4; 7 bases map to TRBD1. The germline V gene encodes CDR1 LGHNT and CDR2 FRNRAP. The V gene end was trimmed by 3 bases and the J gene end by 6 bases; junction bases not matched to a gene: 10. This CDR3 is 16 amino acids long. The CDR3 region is CASGFTGEGVYEKLFF. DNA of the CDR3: TGTGCTAGTGGTTTCACAGGGGAAGGGGTTTATGAAAAACTGTTTTTT. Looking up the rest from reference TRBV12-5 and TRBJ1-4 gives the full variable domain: DARVTQTPRHKVTEMGQEVTMRCQPILGHNTVFWYRQTMMQGLELLAYFRNRAPLDDSGMPKDRFSAEMPDATLATLKIQPSEPRDSAVYFCASGFTGEGVYEKLFFGSGTQLSVL.

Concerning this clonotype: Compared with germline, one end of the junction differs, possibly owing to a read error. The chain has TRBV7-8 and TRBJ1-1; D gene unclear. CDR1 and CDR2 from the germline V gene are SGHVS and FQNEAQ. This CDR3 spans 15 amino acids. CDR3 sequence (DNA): TGTGCCAGCAGCTTAGGGGCCCGAGGAGACACTAAAGCTTTCTTT. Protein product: CASSLGARGDTKAFF. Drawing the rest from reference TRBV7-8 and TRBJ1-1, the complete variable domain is GAGVSQSPRYKVAKRGQDVALRCDPISGHVSLFWYQQALGQGPEFLTYFQNEAQLDKSGLPSDRFFAERPEGSVSTLKIQRTQQEDSAVYLCASSLGARGDTKAFFGQGTRLTVV.

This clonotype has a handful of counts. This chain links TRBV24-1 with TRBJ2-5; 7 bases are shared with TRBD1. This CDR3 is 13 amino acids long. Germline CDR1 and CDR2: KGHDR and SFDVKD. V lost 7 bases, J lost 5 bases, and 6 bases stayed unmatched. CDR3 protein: CATRTGSEETQYF. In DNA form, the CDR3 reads TGTGCCACCAGGACAGGGAGTGAGGAGACCCAGTACTTC.

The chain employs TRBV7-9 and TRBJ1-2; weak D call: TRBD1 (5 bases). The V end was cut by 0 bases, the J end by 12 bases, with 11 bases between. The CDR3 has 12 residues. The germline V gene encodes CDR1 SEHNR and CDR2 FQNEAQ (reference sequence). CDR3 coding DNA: TGTGCCAGCAGCTTAGCGGGGGAAGGCCACACCTTC. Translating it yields CASSLAGEGHTF. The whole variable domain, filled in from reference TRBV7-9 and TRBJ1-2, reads DTGVSQNPRHKITKRGQNVTFRCDPISEHNRLYWYRQTLGQGPEFLTYFQNEAQLEKSRLLSDRFSAERPKGSFSTLEIQRTEQGDSAMYLCASSLAGEGHTFGSGTRLTVV.

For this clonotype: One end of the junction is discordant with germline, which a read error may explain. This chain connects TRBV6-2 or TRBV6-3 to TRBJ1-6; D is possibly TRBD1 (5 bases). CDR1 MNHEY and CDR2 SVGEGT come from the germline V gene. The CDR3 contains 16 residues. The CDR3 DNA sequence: TGTGCCAGCACCAAAAACCCGGCCAGGGCCGATTCACCCCTCTACTTT. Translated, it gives CASTKNPARADSPLYF.

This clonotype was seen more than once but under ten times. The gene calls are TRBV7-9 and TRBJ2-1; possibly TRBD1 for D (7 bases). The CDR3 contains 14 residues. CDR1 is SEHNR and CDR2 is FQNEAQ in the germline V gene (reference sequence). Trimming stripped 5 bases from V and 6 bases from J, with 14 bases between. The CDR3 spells CASSPRGVRNEQFF. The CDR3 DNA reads TGTGCCAGCAGCCCCAGGGGGGTCCGCAATGAGCAGTTCTTC.

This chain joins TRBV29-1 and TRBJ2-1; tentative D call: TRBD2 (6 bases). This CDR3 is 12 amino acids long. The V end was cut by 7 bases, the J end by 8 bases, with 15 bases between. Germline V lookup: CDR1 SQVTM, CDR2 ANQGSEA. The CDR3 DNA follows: TGCAGCGGGAGGGGCGATTACGATGAGCAGTTCTTC. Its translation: CSGRGDYDEQFF.

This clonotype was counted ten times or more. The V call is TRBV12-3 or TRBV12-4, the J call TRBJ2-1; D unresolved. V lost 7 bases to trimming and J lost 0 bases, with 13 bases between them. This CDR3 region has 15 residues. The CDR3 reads CASMFDGPSYNEQFF. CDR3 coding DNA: TGTGCCAGCATGTTTGACGGACCCTCCTACAATGAGCAGTTCTTC.

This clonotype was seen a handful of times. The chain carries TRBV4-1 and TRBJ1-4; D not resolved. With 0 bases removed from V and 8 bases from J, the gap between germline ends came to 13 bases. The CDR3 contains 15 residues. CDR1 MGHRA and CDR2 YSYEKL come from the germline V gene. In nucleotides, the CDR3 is TGCGCCAGCAGCCAAGAGGGTCGGGAGGCCGAAAAACTGTTTTTT. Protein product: CASSQEGREAEKLFF.

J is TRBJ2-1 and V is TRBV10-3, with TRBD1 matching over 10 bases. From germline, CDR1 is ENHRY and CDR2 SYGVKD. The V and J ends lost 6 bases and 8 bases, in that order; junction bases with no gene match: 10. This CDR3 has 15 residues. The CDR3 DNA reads TGTGCCATCAGGGGCTTCGGGACAGGGGCGTATGAGCAGTTCTTC. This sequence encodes CAIRGFGTGAYEQFF.